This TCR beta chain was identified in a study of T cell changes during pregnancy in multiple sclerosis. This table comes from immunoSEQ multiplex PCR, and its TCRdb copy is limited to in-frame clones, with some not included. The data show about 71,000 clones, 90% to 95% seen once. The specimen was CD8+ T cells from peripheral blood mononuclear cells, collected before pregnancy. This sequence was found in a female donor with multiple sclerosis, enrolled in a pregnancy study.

The CDR3 DNA sequence: TGTGCCAGCAGTGAGGGCCTAGCGGAGTTCAATGAGCAGTTCTTC. Its translation is CASSEGLAEFNEQFF. The chain combines TRBV2 with TRBJ2-1; 7 bases agree with TRBD2. The CDR3 length is 15 residues. Looked up from germline, CDR1 is SNHLY and CDR2 is FYNNEI. V lost 3 bases to trimming and J lost 6 bases; unmatched junction nucleotides: 8.